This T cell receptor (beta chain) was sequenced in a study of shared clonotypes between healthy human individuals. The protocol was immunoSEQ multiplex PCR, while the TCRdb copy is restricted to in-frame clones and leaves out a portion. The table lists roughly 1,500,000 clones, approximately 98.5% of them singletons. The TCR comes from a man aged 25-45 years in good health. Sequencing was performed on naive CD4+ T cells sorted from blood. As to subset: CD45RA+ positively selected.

For the CDR3, the DNA is TGTGCCAGCAGTCCACCGGACAGGGGCACAGATACGCAGTATTTT. The encoded protein is CASSPPDRGTDTQYF. The chain couples TRBV28 to TRBJ2-3, with 8 bases identical to TRBD1. This CDR3 has 15 amino acids. J was trimmed by 1 base and V by 5 bases; bases with no gene match: 5. CDR1 and CDR2 from the germline V gene are MDHEN and SYDVKM.